This T cell receptor (beta chain) was identified during a study of T cells in localized non-small cell lung cancer. Only in-frame clones appear in the TCRdb table, and some are missing; sequencing was by immunoSEQ multiplex PCR. Counted here are under 100,000 clones, around 90% occurring once; the ten biggest clones make up around a fifth. The trim removed 3 bases at V and 4 bases at J, leaving 11 bases unmatched. CDR3 length: 15 residues. Germline assignment: CDR1 GTSNPN and CDR2 SVGIG (reference sequence). This chain connects TRBV30 to TRBJ1-1; 7 nucleotides match TRBD1. The source was peripheral blood, collected before any cancer treatment. This clonotype was sampled from a woman aged 40 to 75 with stage I squamous cell lung carcinoma. CDR3: CAWRKIDRDVTEAFF. The CDR3 nucleotides read TGTGCCTGGAGAAAGATAGACAGGGACGTCACTGAAGCTTTCTTT.